This TCR beta chain stems from a study of T cells after yellow fever vaccination. Across the study: Fractions of low cell number were prepared using SMART-Seq v4 Ultra Low Input.

This clonotype was found many times. Its cognate antigen is unknown. General observations from the study: After the booster, 96% of CD4 and approximately 87% of CD8 primary-response clones were re-detected.

TCRdb called the 5' RACE reads again in MiXCR, with one record for every CDR3 protein. The top ten clones hold about 3.7% of a sample with some 300,000 distinct CDR3 sequences, 8.7% of them seen once. This CDR3 contains 13 residues. From germline, CDR1 is SGHAT and CDR2 FQNNGV. V was clipped by 3 bases and J by 7 bases, with 9 bases between them. The receptor was isolated from a man aged 18 to 35 who received the YFV17D yellow fever vaccine. This chain uses TRBV11-2 with TRBJ2-2; D gene unclear. The sequenced sample was CD4+ T cells sorted from PBMCs, obtained 5 days after the yellow fever booster vaccination. The CDR3 spells CASSFLPGGELFF. The CDR3 coding sequence is TGTGCCAGCAGCTTCCTGCCCGGCGGGGAGCTGTTTTTT.